This T cell receptor (beta chain) is from a study of blood T cell repertoires in COVID-19. V shed 0 bases and J shed 8 bases, with 14 bases lying between them. The germline CDR1 and CDR2 sequences are LGHNA and YNFKEQ. The CDR3 length is 15 residues. Assay: immunoSEQ multiplex PCR; the TCRdb copy retains only in-frame clones and omits some. In the table there are fewer than 250,000 clones, around nine tenths of which are singletons. V usage is TRBV4-2 and J usage is TRBJ1-3; D is possibly TRBD1 (6 bases). The source of this sequence is a man younger than 40 who had recovered from COVID-19. Specimen: PBMCs or T cells enriched from blood (not recorded which). The CDR3 region has the DNA TGTGCCAGCAGCCAAGACTGGGGACAAGAAGACACCATATATTTT. This translates into CASSQDWGQEDTIYF.